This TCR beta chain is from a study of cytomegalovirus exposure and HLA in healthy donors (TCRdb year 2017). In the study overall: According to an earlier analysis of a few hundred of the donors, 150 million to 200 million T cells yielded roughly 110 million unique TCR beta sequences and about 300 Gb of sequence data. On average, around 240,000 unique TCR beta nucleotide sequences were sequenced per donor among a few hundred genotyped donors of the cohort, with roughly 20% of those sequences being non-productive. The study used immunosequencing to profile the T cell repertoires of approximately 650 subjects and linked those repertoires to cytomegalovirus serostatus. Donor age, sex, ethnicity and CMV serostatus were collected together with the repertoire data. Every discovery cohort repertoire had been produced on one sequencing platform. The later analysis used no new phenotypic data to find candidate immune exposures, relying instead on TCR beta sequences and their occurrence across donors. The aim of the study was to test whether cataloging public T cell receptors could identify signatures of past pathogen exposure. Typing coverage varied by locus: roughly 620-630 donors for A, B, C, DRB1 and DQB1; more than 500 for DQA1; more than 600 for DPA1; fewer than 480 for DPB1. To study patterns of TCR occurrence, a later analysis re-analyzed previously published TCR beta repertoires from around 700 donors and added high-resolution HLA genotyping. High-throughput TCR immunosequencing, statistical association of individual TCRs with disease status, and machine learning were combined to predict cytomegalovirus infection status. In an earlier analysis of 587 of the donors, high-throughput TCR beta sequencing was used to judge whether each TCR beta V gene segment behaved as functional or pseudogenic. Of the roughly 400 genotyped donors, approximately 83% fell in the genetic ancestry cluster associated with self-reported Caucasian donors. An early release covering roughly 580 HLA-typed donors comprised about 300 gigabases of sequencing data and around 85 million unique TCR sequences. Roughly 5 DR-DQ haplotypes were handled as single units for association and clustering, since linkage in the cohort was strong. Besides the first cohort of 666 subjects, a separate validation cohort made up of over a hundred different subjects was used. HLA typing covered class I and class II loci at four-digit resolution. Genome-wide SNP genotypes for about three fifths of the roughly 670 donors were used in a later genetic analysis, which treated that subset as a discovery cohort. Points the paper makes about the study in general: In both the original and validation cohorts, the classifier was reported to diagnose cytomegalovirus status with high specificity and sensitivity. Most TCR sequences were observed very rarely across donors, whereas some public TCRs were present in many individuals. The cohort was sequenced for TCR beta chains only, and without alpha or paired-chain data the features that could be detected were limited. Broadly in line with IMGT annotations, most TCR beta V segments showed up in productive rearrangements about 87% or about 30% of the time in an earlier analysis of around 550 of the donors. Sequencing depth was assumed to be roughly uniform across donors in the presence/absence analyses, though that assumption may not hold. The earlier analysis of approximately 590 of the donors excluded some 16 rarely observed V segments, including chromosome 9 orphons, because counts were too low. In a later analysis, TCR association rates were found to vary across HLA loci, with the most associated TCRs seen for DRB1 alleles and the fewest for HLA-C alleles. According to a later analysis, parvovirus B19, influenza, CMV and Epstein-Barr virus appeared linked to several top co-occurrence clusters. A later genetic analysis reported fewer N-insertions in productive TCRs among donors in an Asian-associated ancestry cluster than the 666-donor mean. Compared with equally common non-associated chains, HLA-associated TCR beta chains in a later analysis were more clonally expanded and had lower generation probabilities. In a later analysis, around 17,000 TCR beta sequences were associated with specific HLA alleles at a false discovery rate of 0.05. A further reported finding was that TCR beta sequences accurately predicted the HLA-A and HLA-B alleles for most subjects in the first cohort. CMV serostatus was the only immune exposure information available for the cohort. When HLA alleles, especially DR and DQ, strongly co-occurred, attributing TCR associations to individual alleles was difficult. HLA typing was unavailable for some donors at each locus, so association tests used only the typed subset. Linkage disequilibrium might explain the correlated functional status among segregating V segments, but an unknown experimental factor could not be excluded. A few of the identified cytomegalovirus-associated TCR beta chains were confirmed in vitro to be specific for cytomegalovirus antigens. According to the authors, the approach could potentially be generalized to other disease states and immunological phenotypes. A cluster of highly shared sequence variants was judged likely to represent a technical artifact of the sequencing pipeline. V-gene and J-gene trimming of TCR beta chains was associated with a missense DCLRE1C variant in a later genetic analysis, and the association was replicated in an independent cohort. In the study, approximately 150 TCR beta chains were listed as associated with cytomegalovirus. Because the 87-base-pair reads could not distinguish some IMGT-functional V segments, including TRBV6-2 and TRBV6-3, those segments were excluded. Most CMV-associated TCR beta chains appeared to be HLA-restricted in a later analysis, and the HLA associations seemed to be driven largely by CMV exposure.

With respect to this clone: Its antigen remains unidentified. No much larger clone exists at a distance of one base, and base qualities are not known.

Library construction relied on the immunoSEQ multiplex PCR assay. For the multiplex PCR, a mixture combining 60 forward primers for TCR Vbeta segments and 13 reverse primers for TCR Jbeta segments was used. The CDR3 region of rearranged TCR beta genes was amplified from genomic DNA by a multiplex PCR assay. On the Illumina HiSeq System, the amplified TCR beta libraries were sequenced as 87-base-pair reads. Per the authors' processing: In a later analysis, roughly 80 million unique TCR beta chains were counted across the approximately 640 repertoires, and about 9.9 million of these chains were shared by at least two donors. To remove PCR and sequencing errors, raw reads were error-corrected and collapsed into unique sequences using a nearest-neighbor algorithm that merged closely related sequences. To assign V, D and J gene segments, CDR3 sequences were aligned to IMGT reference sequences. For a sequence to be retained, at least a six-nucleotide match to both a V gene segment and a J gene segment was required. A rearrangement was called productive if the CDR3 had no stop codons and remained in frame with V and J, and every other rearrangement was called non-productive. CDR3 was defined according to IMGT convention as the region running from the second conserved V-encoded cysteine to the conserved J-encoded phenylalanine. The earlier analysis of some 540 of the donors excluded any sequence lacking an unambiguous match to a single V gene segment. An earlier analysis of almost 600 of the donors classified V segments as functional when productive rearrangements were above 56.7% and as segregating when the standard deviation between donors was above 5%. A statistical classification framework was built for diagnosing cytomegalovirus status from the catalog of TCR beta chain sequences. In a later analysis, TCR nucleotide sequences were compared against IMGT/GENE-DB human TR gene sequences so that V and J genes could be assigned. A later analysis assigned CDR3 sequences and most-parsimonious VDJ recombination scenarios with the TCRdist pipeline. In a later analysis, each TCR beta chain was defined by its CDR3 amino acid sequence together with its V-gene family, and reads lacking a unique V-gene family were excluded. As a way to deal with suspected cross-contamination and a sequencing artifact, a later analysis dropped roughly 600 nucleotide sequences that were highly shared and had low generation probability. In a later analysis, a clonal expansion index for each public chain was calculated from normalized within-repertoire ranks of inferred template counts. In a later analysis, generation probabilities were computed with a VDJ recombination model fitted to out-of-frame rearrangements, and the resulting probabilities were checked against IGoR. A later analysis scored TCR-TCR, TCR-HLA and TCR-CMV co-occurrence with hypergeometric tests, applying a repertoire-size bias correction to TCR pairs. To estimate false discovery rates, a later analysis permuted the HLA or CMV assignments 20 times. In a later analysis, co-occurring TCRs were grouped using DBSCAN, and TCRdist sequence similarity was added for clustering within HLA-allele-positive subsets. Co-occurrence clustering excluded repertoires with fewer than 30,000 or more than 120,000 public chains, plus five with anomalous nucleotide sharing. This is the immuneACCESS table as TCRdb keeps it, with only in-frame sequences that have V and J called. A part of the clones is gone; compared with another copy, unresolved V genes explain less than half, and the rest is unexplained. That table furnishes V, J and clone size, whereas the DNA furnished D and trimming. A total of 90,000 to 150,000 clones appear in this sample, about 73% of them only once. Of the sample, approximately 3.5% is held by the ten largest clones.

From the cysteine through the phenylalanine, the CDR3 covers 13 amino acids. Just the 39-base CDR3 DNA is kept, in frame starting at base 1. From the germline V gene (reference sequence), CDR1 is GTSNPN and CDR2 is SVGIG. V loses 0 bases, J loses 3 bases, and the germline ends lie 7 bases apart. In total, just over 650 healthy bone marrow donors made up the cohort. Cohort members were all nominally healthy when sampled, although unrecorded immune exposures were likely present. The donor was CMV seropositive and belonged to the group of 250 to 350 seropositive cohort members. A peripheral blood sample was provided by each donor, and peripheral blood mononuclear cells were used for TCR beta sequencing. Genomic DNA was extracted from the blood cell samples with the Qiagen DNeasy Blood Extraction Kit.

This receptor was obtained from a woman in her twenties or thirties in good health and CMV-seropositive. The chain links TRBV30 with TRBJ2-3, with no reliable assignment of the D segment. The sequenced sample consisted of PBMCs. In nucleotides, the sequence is TGTGCCTGGAGTGTATCAGGAACAGATACGCAGTATTTT. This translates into CAWSVSGTDTQYF.